One and the same sample provided the 32 T cell receptor beta chains below, sequenced in a study of blood T cell repertoires in COVID-19. The repertoire was sequenced with immunoSEQ multiplex PCR; TCRdb's copy has only in-frame clones and lacks some. This repertoire shows some 120,000 clones, about four fifths found once; its top ten account for approximately 12%. Source material: peripheral blood. These receptors all come from a woman in her twenties or thirties who had recovered from COVID-19.

The rearrangement uses TRBV7-3 and TRBJ1-1, with D perhaps matching TRBD1 (6 bases). Between the trimmed V and J ends, which lost 2 bases and 2 bases, there was a span of 12 bases. Germline CDR1 and CDR2: SGHTA and FQGTGA. This CDR3 has 15 residues. The CDR3 spells CASSLGGAGNTEAFF. Here the CDR3 DNA reads TGTGCCAGCAGCTTAGGGGGGGCAGGAAACACTGAAGCTTTCTTT.

V is TRBV25-1 and J is TRBJ1-2; 9 nucleotides line up with TRBD1. The V gene end was trimmed by 5 bases and the J gene end by 4 bases; junction bases not matched to a gene: 5. This CDR3 comprises 14 residues. Germline V gene sequence: CDR1 MGHDK, CDR2 SYGVNS. CDR3 loop: CASSLGTGLYGYTF. The CDR3 DNA sequence: TGTGCCAGCAGTCTGGGGACAGGGCTCTATGGCTACACCTTC.

V and J are TRBV15 and TRBJ2-7; D is unclear. The germline V gene has CDR1 LNHNV and CDR2 YYDKDF (reference sequence). Trimming removed 0 bases from V and 0 bases from J, with 9 bases in between. CDR3 size: 15 residues. CDR3 in DNA: TGTGCCACCAGCAGAGATAGTCCTAGCTCCTACGAGCAGTACTTC. It specifies CATSRDSPSSYEQYF.

The V call is TRBV2, the J call TRBJ1-1; D is undetermined. The length of the CDR3 is 13 residues. Looked up from germline, CDR1 is SNHLY and CDR2 is FYNNEI. Trimming pared 6 bases from V and 3 bases from J, leaving 11 bases between. The CDR3 sequence is CASRIREDTEAFF. The CDR3 DNA follows: TGTGCCAGCAGAATAAGAGAGGACACTGAAGCTTTCTTT.

The CDR3 here is CASSMTLRQETYGYTF. In DNA, the CDR3 is TGTGCCAGTAGTATGACCCTCCGACAGGAGACCTATGGCTACACCTTC. V and J are TRBV19 and TRBJ1-2; tentative D call: TRBD1 (6 bases). There are 16 residues in the CDR3. Trimming removed 3 bases at V and 4 bases at J, with 18 bases between. Germline CDR1 LNHDA, CDR2 SQIVND (reference sequence).

The chain joins TRBV7-6 to TRBJ2-2, with a tentative D call TRBD1 (6 bases). V shed 5 bases and J shed 0 bases, with 22 bases lying between them. Per the germline V gene, CDR1 is SGHVS and CDR2 is FNYEAQ. The CDR3 contains 19 residues. CDR3 DNA: TGTGCCAGCAGCGCGATACAGGGCGGGCGCGACTCGAACACCGGGGAGCTGTTTTTT. Translating gives CASSAIQGGRDSNTGELFF.

The chain employs TRBV24-1 and TRBJ2-1; 9 nucleotides line up with TRBD1. CDR3 length equals 13 residues. Per the germline V gene, CDR1 is KGHDR and CDR2 is SFDVKD. V shed 4 bases and J 10 bases; nucleotides not matched to a gene: 4. The CDR3 DNA reads TGTGCCACCAGTGACCGGGGACAGGGCGAGCAGTTCTTC. This codes for CATSDRGQGEQFF.

V usage is TRBV6-5 and J usage is TRBJ2-7; D not certain. The CDR3 is 12 residues long. CDR1 and CDR2 (germline): MNHEY, SVGAGI. CDR3 DNA sequence: TGTGCTGGGCGAACCTACTCCTACGAGCAGTACTTC. Amino acid sequence: CAGRTYSYEQYF.

This clone was picked up many times. The rearrangement uses TRBV2 and TRBJ2-7; D unresolved. The CDR3 covers 14 residues. Trimming shortened V by 1 base and J by 0 bases, and 7 bases separated the two germline ends. Germline CDR1 reads SNHLY; CDR2 reads FYNNEI. The CDR3 spells CASSEGRHSYEQYF. For the CDR3, the DNA is TGTGCCAGCAGTGAAGGCAGACACTCCTACGAGCAGTACTTC.

This clone showed up just once. V gene TRBV5-1 combines with J gene TRBJ2-3; D call uncertain. The CDR3 totals 13 residues. Looked up from germline, CDR1 is SGHRS and CDR2 is YFSETQ. V was trimmed by 2 bases and J by 5 bases, leaving 9 bases between them. CDR3 loop: CASSFRVGDTQYF. For the CDR3, the DNA is TGCGCCAGCAGCTTCCGGGTTGGAGATACGCAGTATTTT.

J is TRBJ2-2 and V is TRBV2; 8 bases match TRBD1. Looked up from germline, CDR1 is SNHLY and CDR2 is FYNNEI. Germline trimming cut 8 bases from V and 4 bases from J; bases unmatched to any gene: 9. The length of the CDR3 is 15 residues. The CDR3 coding sequence is TGTGCCAGCTACAGGGGGAGAGGTGGCACCGGGGAGCTGTTTTTT. Protein product: CASYRGRGGTGELFF.

The gene calls are TRBV10-3 and TRBJ2-5; TRBD2 aligns across 10 bases. The germline V gene has CDR1 ENHRY and CDR2 SYGVKD. The CDR3 runs 19 residues. Losses at the gene ends were 3 bases for V and 0 bases for J; bases not matched to a gene: 13. CDR3 sequence (DNA): TGTGCCATCAGTGAAGGGGGGACTAGCGTATTCCCTAACCAAGAGACCCAGTACTTC. It yields the protein CAISEGGTSVFPNQETQYF.

The chain has TRBV19 and TRBJ2-7; 9 bases agree with TRBD1. V lost 6 bases and J lost 4; bases outside the gene matches: 10. The CDR3 is made up of 15 amino acids. CDR1 and CDR2 from the germline V gene are LNHDA and SQIVND (reference sequence). Here the CDR3 reads CASSQTQGAGYEQYF. DNA of the CDR3: TGTGCCAGTAGCCAGACACAGGGGGCTGGGTACGAGCAGTACTTC. The full variable domain, with the rest looked up from reference TRBV19 and TRBJ2-7, is DGGITQSPKYLFRKEGQNVTLSCEQNLNHDAMYWYRQDPGQGLRLIYYSQIVNDFQKGDIAEGYSVSREKKESFPLTVTSAQKNPTAFYLCASSQTQGAGYEQYFGPGTRLTVT.

The chain combines TRBV2 with TRBJ1-1; 8 bases are a match to TRBD1. V was clipped by 4 bases and J by 2 bases; unmatched bases: 6. This CDR3 is 15 amino acids long. Per the germline V gene, CDR1 is SNHLY and CDR2 is FYNNEI. Written as DNA, the CDR3 is TGTGCCAGCAGTGGTGGGACAGGAGCTAACACTGAAGCTTTCTTT. Amino acids: CASSGGTGANTEAFF.

J is TRBJ2-2 and V is TRBV9; 7 positions agree with TRBD1. The V gene's germline CDR1 is SGDLS and CDR2 YYNGEE. The CDR3 extends over 16 amino acids. Trimming took 4 bases from V and 1 from J; bases not matched to a gene: 7. CDR3 nucleotide sequence: TGTGCCAGCAGCCCCCGGACAGGCGAGAACACCGGGGAGCTGTTTTTT. The encoded protein is CASSPRTGENTGELFF.

The chain employs TRBV7-9 and TRBJ1-1; TRBD1 matches at 7 bases. The CDR3 extends over 15 amino acids. Per germline, CDR1 SEHNR and CDR2 FQNEAQ (reference sequence). The J segment lost 0 bases and the V segment lost 4 bases, leaving 5 bases of the junction unmatched. The CDR3 DNA is TGTGCCAGCAGCTCAGGGGGACAGTTGAACACTGAAGCTTTCTTT. This gives the protein CASSSGGQLNTEAFF.

The CDR3 DNA follows: TGTGCCAGCAGCTTGACTAGCAGCGAGACCCAGTACTTC. Amino acids: CASSLTSSETQYF. This rearrangement joins TRBV7-3 to TRBJ2-5; 7 bases line up with TRBD2. The CDR3 spans 13 residues. V lost 3 bases and J lost 5; bases outside the gene matches: 3. Looked up from germline, CDR1 is SGHTA and CDR2 is FQGTGA.

This rearrangement joins TRBV3-1 (or the pseudogene TRBV3-2) to TRBJ2-7; 16 bases match TRBD2. CDR1 and CDR2 from the germline V gene are LGHDT and YNNKEL (reference sequence). The length of the CDR3 is 17 residues. Unmatched junction bases numbered 7, after V lost 4 bases and J lost 4 bases. The DNA for the CDR3 is TGTGCCAGCAGCCCGGGACTAGCGGGAGGGCAAAGGTACGAGCAGTACTTC. Amino acids: CASSPGLAGGQRYEQYF.

Written as DNA, the CDR3 is TGTGCCAGCAGTGGGCCCCCTTCCAGACAGCACTATGGCTACACCTTC. This encodes CASSGPPSRQHYGYTF. J is TRBJ1-2 and V is TRBV6-4; D may be TRBD1 (5 bases). This CDR3 has 16 amino acids. CDR1 and CDR2 from the germline V gene are MRHNA and SNTAGT. With 4 bases removed from V and 3 bases from J, the gap between germline ends came to 18 bases.

The chain links TRBV11-2 to TRBJ1-4, with D possibly TRBD1 on 5 matching bases. The CDR3 covers 15 residues. Trimming took off 5 bases at V and 3 bases at J, with 13 bases between the two ends. Per the germline V gene, CDR1 is SGHAT and CDR2 is FQNNGV. The CDR3, as DNA: TGTGCCAGCAGCCCCAGGTTAGGGGCTAATGAAAAACTGTTTTTT. Encoded protein: CASSPRLGANEKLFF. The full variable domain, in which reference TRBV11-2 and TRBJ1-4 provide the parts outside the CDR3, is EAGVAQSPRYKIIEKRQSVAFWCNPISGHATLYWYQQILGQGPKLLIQFQNNGVVDDSQLPKDRFSAERLKGVDSTLKIQPAKLEDSAVYLCASSPRLGANEKLFFGSGTQLSVL.

The V and J genes are TRBV29-1 and TRBJ2-5; the match to TRBD1 covers 9 bases. The CDR3 extends over 15 amino acids. Germline V gene lookup returns CDR1 SQVTM and CDR2 ANQGSEA. The trim removed 4 bases at V and 4 bases at J, leaving 10 bases unmatched. In nucleotides, the CDR3 is TGCAGCGTTGGTTTCGGACAGGGGTTTTCAGAGACCCAGTACTTC. Protein: CSVGFGQGFSETQYF.

The chain is built from TRBV27 and TRBJ2-3; D might be TRBD1 (6 bases). V dropped 6 bases and J dropped 3 bases, with 13 bases sitting between them. Germline V lookup: CDR1 MNHEY, CDR2 SMNVEV (reference sequence). The CDR3 has 14 amino acids. CDR3 sequence reads: CASSLQQGTDTQYF. CDR3 DNA: TGTGCCAGCAGCTTACAACAGGGTACAGATACGCAGTATTTT.

The chain has TRBV6-5 and TRBJ1-1; no definite D call. CDR1 is MNHEY and CDR2 is SVGAGI in the germline V gene. The CDR3 sequence is 13 residues long. The germline V and J ends were trimmed by 2 bases and 1 base, with 5 bases remaining between them. The CDR3: CASSYGRNTEAFF. As DNA, the CDR3 is TGTGCCAGCAGTTACGGCAGGAACACTGAAGCTTTCTTT.

J is TRBJ1-2 and V is TRBV7-8; perhaps TRBD1 as D (6 bases). The CDR3 extends over 15 amino acids. V shed 3 bases and J shed 2 bases, with 13 bases lying between them. Germline CDR1 reads SGHVS; CDR2 reads FQNEAQ. The CDR3 DNA reads TGTGCCAGCAGCTTCGAGACGGGACACAACTATGGCTACACCTTC. Translated, it gives CASSFETGHNYGYTF.

The V call is TRBV15, the J call TRBJ2-7, with 8 bases lining up with TRBD2. Losses at the gene ends were 3 bases for V and 4 bases for J; bases not matched to a gene: 5. This CDR3 spans 14 amino acids. Germline V gene sequence: CDR1 LNHNV, CDR2 YYDKDF (reference sequence). DNA of the CDR3: TGTGCCACCAGCAGGACGGGAGGGCCTTACGAGCAGTACTTC. Protein: CATSRTGGPYEQYF. The whole variable domain, remainder taken from reference TRBV15 and TRBJ2-7, is DAMVIQNPRYQVTQFGKPVTLSCSQTLNHNVMYWYQQKSSQAPKLLFHYYDKDFNNEADTPDNFQSRRPNTSFCFLDIRSPGLGDTAMYLCATSRTGGPYEQYFGPGTRLTVT.

The V and J genes are TRBV7-2 and TRBJ1-1; TRBD1 agrees at 9 bases. Germline CDR1 reads SGHTA; CDR2 reads FQGNSA. The CDR3 runs 16 residues. With 4 bases clipped from V and 10 bases from J, the junction kept 16 bases outside the gene matches. The CDR3 is CASSSGGTGTGSIAFF. The CDR3 nucleotides are TGTGCCAGCAGCTCCGGGGGGACCGGGACAGGGTCGATAGCTTTCTTT.

Remarks on this clone: The germline gene is not matched at one end of the junction; a read error may be the cause. The chain links TRBV7-9 to TRBJ1-5, with D possibly TRBD1 on 6 matching bases. CDR3 length: 15 amino acids. Germline loops: CDR1 SEHNR, CDR2 FQNEAQ (reference sequence). This CDR3 is CASSPGQGINEPQHF. The CDR3 nucleotides read TGTGCCAGCAGCCCGGGACAAGGAATCAATGAGCCCCAGCATTTT.

The chain employs TRBV9 and TRBJ2-1, with TRBD2 identical over 8 bases. Germline trimming cut 4 bases from V and 7 bases from J; bases unmatched to any gene: 16. The CDR3 has 17 amino acids. Germline values: CDR1 SGDLS, CDR2 YYNGEE. For the CDR3, the DNA is TGTGCCAGCAGCCCCCGTGGAGCGGGAGAATTGAGGAATGAGCAGTTCTTC. This codes for CASSPRGAGELRNEQFF.

V gene TRBV20-1 combines with J gene TRBJ1-1; maybe TRBD1 (6 bases). Trimming shortened V by 5 bases and J by 5 bases, and 9 bases separated the two germline ends. Germline CDR1 DFQATT, CDR2 SNEGSKA (reference sequence). The CDR3 runs 11 residues. DNA for the CDR3: TGCAGTGCTCCAGGGGTTACTGAAGCTTTCTTT. This translates into CSAPGVTEAFF.

This rearrangement joins TRBV11-3 to TRBJ2-7, with 9 bases aligning to TRBD2. The V gene end was trimmed by 4 bases and the J gene end by 0 bases; junction bases not matched to a gene: 1. Germline CDR1 SGHNT, CDR2 YENEEA. The CDR3 length is 14 residues. The CDR3 nucleotides are TGTGCCAGCAGCTCTAGCGGGAACTCCTACGAGCAGTACTTC. Translation gives CASSSSGNSYEQYF.

This clone was detected only once. V and J are TRBV6-5 and TRBJ2-7; TRBD1 aligns across 8 bases. Per germline, CDR1 MNHEY and CDR2 SVGAGI. With V trimmed by 9 bases and J by 5 bases, 12 bases remained unmatched. The CDR3 contains 14 residues. The CDR3 protein is CARGDPDREDEQYF. In DNA, the CDR3 is TGTGCCAGGGGGGACCCGGACAGGGAAGACGAGCAGTACTTC.

This clone was detected once. CDR3 nucleotide sequence: TGTGCCAGCAGTTACTCCCGACAGGGGGTTTACGGCTACACCTTC. Protein: CASSYSRQGVYGYTF. This chain uses TRBV6-5 with TRBJ1-2, with 9 bases fitting TRBD1. CDR1 and CDR2 (germline): MNHEY, SVGAGI. The V gene end was trimmed by 0 bases and the J gene end by 8 bases; junction bases not matched to a gene: 7. The CDR3 is 15 amino acids.